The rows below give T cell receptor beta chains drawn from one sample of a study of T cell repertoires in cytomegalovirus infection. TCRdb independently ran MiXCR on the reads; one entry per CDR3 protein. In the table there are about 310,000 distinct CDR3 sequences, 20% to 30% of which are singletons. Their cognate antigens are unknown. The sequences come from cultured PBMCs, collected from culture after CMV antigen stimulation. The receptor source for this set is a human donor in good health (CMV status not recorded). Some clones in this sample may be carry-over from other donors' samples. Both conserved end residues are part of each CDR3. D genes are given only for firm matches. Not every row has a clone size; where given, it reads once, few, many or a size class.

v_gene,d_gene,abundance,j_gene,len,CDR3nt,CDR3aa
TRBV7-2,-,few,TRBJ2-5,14,TGTGCCAGCAGCCCCGGTGTCGGCCAAGAGACCCAGTACTTC,CASSPGVGQETQYF
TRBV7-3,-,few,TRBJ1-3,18,TGTGCCAGCAGCCCTGTAGGGACCGTACTAGACTCTGGAAACACCATATATTTT,CASSPVGTVLDSGNTIYF
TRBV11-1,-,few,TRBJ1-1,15,TGTGCCAGCAGCACAGGGATTGGAGGTTCCACTGAAGCTTTCTTT,CASSTGIGGSTEAFF
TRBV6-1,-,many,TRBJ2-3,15,TGTGCCAGCAGTCGCGGGACTTCTAGCACAGATACGCAGTATTTT,CASSRGTSSTDTQYF
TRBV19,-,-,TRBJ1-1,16,TGTGCCAGTACACGAAGACAGTCGATTTATAACACTGAAGCTTTCTTT,CASTRRQSIYNTEAFF
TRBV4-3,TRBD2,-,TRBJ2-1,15,TGCGCCAGCAGCCAAGGGACTAGCGGAAACAATGAGCAGTTCTTC,CASSQGTSGNNEQFF
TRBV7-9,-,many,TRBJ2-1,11,TGTGCCAGCAGCCGAACGGGGGAGCAGTTCTTC,CASSRTGEQFF
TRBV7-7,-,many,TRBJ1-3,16,TGTGCTAGCAGCTTAACAGCAGACCTCTCTGGAAACACCATATATTTT,CASSLTADLSGNTIYF
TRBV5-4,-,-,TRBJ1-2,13,TGTGCCAGCAGCTGGGACCCTAACTATGGCTACACCTTC,CASSWDPNYGYTF
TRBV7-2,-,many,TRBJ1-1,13,TGTGCCAGCAGCTTAGGTGCGGGGACTGAAGCTTTCTTT,CASSLGAGTEAFF
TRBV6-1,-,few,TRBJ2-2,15,TGTGCCAGCAGGACAGGACCTTTGAACACCGGGGAGCTGTTTTTT,CASRTGPLNTGELFF
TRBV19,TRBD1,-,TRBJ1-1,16,TGTGCCAGTAGTATTACTCCACAGGGGATGAACACTGAAGCTTTCTTT,CASSITPQGMNTEAFF
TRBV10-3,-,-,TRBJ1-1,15,TGTGCCATCAGTGGACTACAGAATAAGAACACTGAAGCTTTCTTT,CAISGLQNKNTEAFF
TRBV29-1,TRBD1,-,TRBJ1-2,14,TGCAGCGTTGAGCTAACAGGGGCGCGGGGAGGCTACACCTTC,CSVELTGARGGYTF
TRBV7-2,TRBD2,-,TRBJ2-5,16,TGTGCCAGCAGCTCGCGGGGGACTAGCGGGCAAGAGACCCAGTACTTC,CASSSRGTSGQETQYF
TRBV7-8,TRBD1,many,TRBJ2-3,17,TGTGCCAGCAGCTCAGATGCGACCCAAGGGGGCGGAGATACGCAGTATTTT,CASSSDATQGGGDTQYF
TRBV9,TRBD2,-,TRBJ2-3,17,TGTGCCAGCAGCGCCCAAGCGGGTAGCGGGGGCACAGATACGCAGTATTTT,CASSAQAGSGGTDTQYF
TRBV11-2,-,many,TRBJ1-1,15,TGTGCCAGCAGCCGTTCGTCAGGCCAGGGAACTGAAGCTTTCTTT,CASSRSSGQGTEAFF
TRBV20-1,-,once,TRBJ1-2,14,TGCAGTGCTAGAGATAGAAGAATTGGGGGCCGTGTAACTTTC,CSARDRRIGGRVTF
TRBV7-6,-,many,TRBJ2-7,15,TGTGCCAGCAGCTCGGGACGTATGAGCTCCTACGAGCAGTACTTC,CASSSGRMSSYEQYF
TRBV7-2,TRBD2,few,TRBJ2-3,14,TGTGCCAGCAGCCCCACTAGCGAGCGGGGTACGCAGTATTTT,CASSPTSERGTQYF
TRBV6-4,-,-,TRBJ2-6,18,TGTGCCAGCAGTGCCGCCCCCACGGGGATATCTGGGGCCAACGTCCTGACTTTC,CASSAAPTGISGANVLTF
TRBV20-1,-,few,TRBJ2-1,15,TGCAGTGCTAAACCTTTTAAGTGGGAGCCGAATGAGCAGTTCTTC,CSAKPFKWEPNEQFF
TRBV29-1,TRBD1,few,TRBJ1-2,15,TGCAGCGTTGAAGGGGTTCAACAGGGGAACTATGGCTACACCTTC,CSVEGVQQGNYGYTF
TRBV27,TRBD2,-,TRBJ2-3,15,TGTGCCAGCAGTTCGCCAGGGACTAGCGGGAGGGCCCCGTATTTT,CASSSPGTSGRAPYF
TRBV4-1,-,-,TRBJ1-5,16,TGCGCCAGCAGCCAATCCGGGATGACTTGGAATCAGCCCCAGCATTTT,CASSQSGMTWNQPQHF
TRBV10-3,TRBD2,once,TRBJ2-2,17,TGTGCCATCAGTGAGCCAACCTTAGCGGGAGTCACCGGGGAGCTGTTTTTT,CAISEPTLAGVTGELFF
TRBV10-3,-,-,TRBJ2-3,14,TGTGCCATCAGTTTAGCGACTAGCACAGATACGCAGTATTTT,CAISLATSTDTQYF
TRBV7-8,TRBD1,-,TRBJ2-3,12,TGTGCCACAGGGGGTAGCACAGATACGCAGTATTTT,CATGGSTDTQYF
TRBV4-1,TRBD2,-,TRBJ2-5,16,TGCGCCAGCAGCCAGGGAGGGTTTGGGATTCAAGAGACCCAGTACTTC,CASSQGGFGIQETQYF
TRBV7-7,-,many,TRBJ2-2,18,TGTGCCAGCAGCCGGTACAGGGAAGGAGCGGGGAACACCGGGGAGCTGTTTTTT,CASSRYREGAGNTGELFF
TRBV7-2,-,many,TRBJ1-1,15,TGTGCCAGCAGCTTAGACCCTAAGGGGAACACTGAAGCTTTCTTT,CASSLDPKGNTEAFF
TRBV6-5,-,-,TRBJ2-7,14,TGTGCCAGCAGTCGAACCCGGGGATCCTACGAGCAGTACTTC,CASSRTRGSYEQYF
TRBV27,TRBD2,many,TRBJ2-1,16,TGTGCCAGCAGCTATATAGCTAGCGGCCCCTACAATGAGCAGTTCTTC,CASSYIASGPYNEQFF
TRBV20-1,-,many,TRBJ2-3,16,TGCAGTGCTCTCCTTGGGCGGGGAGAGGGAACAGATACGCAGTATTTT,CSALLGRGEGTDTQYF
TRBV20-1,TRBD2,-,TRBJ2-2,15,TGCAGTGCTAGAGATCAGGCGGGAGGGACCGGGGAGCTGTTTTTT,CSARDQAGGTGELFF
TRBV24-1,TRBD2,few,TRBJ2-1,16,TGTGCCACCAGTGATCCGAGGACTAGCGGGTCAAATGAGCAGTTCTTC,CATSDPRTSGSNEQFF
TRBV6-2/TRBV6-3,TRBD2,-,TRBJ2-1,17,TGTGCCAGCAGTTACTCGAGGACTAGCGGGAGGGCCTATGAGCAGTTCTTC,CASSYSRTSGRAYEQFF
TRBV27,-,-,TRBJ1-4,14,TGTGCCAGCAGTTCGGGCAGAACTAATGAAAAACTGTTTTTT,CASSSGRTNEKLFF
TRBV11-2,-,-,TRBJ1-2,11,TGTGCCAGCAGGCAGGAGTATGGCTACACCTTC,CASRQEYGYTF